This T cell receptor (beta chain) was retrieved from a study of shared clonotypes between healthy human individuals. CDR1 and CDR2 (germline): MDHEN, SYDVKM. The CDR3 spans 14 residues. The V gene end was trimmed by 5 bases and the J gene end by 10 bases; junction bases not matched to a gene: 5. The method was immunoSEQ multiplex PCR; TCRdb's version includes in-frame clones alone and lacks a portion of them. The sample consists of about 730,000 clones, about two thirds of them appearing once. This receptor was taken from a woman in her twenties or thirties in good health. What was sequenced was memory CD4+ T cells sorted from blood. Subset indicated: CD45RA-negative fraction. J is TRBJ2-1 and V is TRBV28, with 13 positions matching TRBD2. DNA for the CDR3: TGTGCCAGCAGTCCAACTAGCGGGAGGGGGGAGCAGTTCTTC. This encodes CASSPTSGRGEQFF.